The 21 T cell receptor beta chains listed next were all sequenced from one sample in a study of blood T cell repertoires in COVID-19. Here immunoSEQ multiplex PCR was the method, and the copy in TCRdb shows in-frame clones only, minus some. This sample carries about 190,000 clones, 88% of them seen once, and the ten largest clones take roughly 6%. The material sequenced was peripheral blood. Receptors originate from a woman between 35 and 50 years old who had recovered from COVID-19.

This sequence joins TRBV6-5 and TRBJ2-5, with a tentative D call TRBD1 (6 bases). The CDR3 has 13 amino acids. V was trimmed by 7 bases and J by 5 bases, leaving 14 bases between them. Looked up from germline, CDR1 is MNHEY and CDR2 is SVGAGI. CDR3 amino acids: CASIRTQGETQYF. CDR3 DNA sequence: TGTGCCAGCATCAGGACCCAGGGGGAGACCCAGTACTTC.

The rearrangement joins TRBV21-1 to TRBJ2-1; the D call TRBD1 from the table was never checked on the DNA. TRBV21-1 is flagged as a pseudogene. The CDR3 totals 15 residues. The CDR3 DNA reads TGTGCCAGCCCCCCTCCCGGACAGGAGCACAATGAGCAGTTCTTC. Encoded protein: CASPPPGQEHNEQFF.

The chain couples TRBV4-2 to TRBJ2-6; no clear D gene. CDR1 is LGHNA and CDR2 is YNFKEQ in the germline V gene. The V and J ends lost 1 base and 0 bases respectively, with 13 bases between them. CDR3 length: 18 amino acids. The CDR3 protein is CASSQVIPGDSGANVLTF. The CDR3 bases are TGTGCCAGCAGCCAAGTAATCCCGGGTGACTCTGGGGCCAACGTCCTGACTTTC.

The chain recombines TRBV6-6 with TRBJ1-2; unclear D gene. V lost 0 bases, J lost 3 bases, and 14 bases lay in between. The CDR3 totals 16 residues. The germline CDR1 and CDR2 sequences are MNHNY and SVGAGI (reference sequence). The CDR3 is CASSYSTEAGYYGYTF. The CDR3 DNA sequence: TGTGCCAGCAGTTACTCGACCGAGGCCGGTTACTATGGCTACACCTTC.

This chain joins TRBV28 and TRBJ2-2; D perhaps matches TRBD1 (6 bases). Germline-derived CDR1 and CDR2 are MDHEN and SYDVKM. The length of the CDR3 is 17 residues. With 2 bases removed from V and 4 bases from J, the gap between germline ends came to 17 bases. For the CDR3, the DNA is TGTGCCAGCAGTTTAAGTACAGGGATAAAGGGCACCGGGGAGCTGTTTTTT. This gives the protein CASSLSTGIKGTGELFF.

This sequence joins TRBV21-1 and TRBJ2-7; TRBD2 was called by the table and not checked on the DNA. TRBV21-1 is a known pseudogene. The CDR3 is 20 amino acids. The CDR3 nucleotides are TGTGCCAGCAGCAAAGGGAACCCCGCCCTAGCGGGAGGCACCCCCTACGAGCAGTACTTC. Protein: CASSKGNPALAGGTPYEQYF.

This chain connects TRBV9 to TRBJ1-6; TRBD1 is a possible D gene (6 bases). Trimming pared 3 bases from V and 5 bases from J, leaving 9 bases between. The CDR3 sequence is 14 residues long. CDR1 is SGDLS and CDR2 is YYNGEE in the germline V gene. This CDR3 is CASSEAGDNSPLHF. The CDR3 coding sequence is TGTGCCAGCAGCGAGGCAGGGGATAATTCACCCCTCCACTTT. The complete variable domain, with remaining parts taken from reference TRBV9 and TRBJ1-6, reads DSGVTQTPKHLITATGQRVTLRCSPRSGDLSVYWYQQSLDQGLQFLIQYYNGEERAKGNILERFSAQQFPDLHSELNLSSLELGDSALYFCASSEAGDNSPLHFGNGTRLTVT.

About this clone itself: Other DNA sequences within the sample encode an identical CDR3. The rearrangement links TRBV19 to TRBJ1-2, with D perhaps matching TRBD1 (6 bases). Per germline, CDR1 LNHDA and CDR2 SQIVND (reference sequence). V lost 4 bases and J lost 4, with 10 bases in between. The length of the CDR3 is 13 residues. In DNA, the CDR3 is TGTGCCAGTAGTACCCGACAGGTCTATGGCTACACCTTC. Its protein is CASSTRQVYGYTF.

The rearrangement joins TRBV20-1 to TRBJ2-1, with 15 bases aligning to TRBD2. The CDR3 runs to 14 residues. With V trimmed by 3 bases and J by 12 bases, 6 bases remained unmatched. Germline V gene data show CDR1 as DFQATT and CDR2 as SNEGSKA (reference sequence). The CDR3 nucleotides read TGCAGTGCTAGTAGGACTAGCGGGAGGGCCGGGCAGTTCTTC. Amino acids: CSASRTSGRAGQFF.

In DNA, the CDR3 is TGTGCCAGCAGTTTTAGTAGCGGGAGTTCCGAGCAGTACTTC. Translating it yields CASSFSSGSSEQYF. The J gene is TRBJ2-7, the V gene TRBV27; 9 nucleotides align to TRBD2. V was clipped by 3 bases and J by 6 bases; unmatched bases: 6. The CDR3 sequence is 14 residues long. The V gene's germline CDR1 is MNHEY and CDR2 SMNVEV (reference sequence).

This chain joins TRBV5-4 and TRBJ2-3, with D perhaps matching TRBD1 (5 bases). This CDR3 spans 16 amino acids. Trimming cost V 3 bases and J 1 base, with 15 bases left between them. Germline CDR1 reads SGHNT; CDR2 reads YYREEE (reference sequence). In DNA, the CDR3 is TGTGCCAGCAGCTCCAATAGCCAGGGCGGCACAGATACGCAGTATTTT. The encoded protein is CASSSNSQGGTDTQYF.

The gene calls are TRBV2 and TRBJ1-2; D is undetermined. Deletions cut 2 bases from V and 1 base from J, with 11 bases between. The CDR3 contains 15 residues. Germline values: CDR1 SNHLY, CDR2 FYNNEI. As DNA, the CDR3 is TGTGCCAGCAGTGAATTCGGTCGGGATAACTATGGCTACACCTTC. Translation: CASSEFGRDNYGYTF.

In DNA, the CDR3 is TGTGCCAGCAGCTTAGGACAGGGGATAGGGAACACTGAAGCTTTCTTT. It codes for CASSLGQGIGNTEAFF. The gene calls are TRBV5-8 and TRBJ1-1, with TRBD1 matching over 9 bases. Germline trimming cut 2 bases from V and 1 base from J; bases unmatched to any gene: 6. Germline CDR1 is SGHTS and CDR2 is YDEGEE. CDR3 length: 16 amino acids.

The chain joins TRBV7-3 to TRBJ2-2, with 10 positions matching TRBD2. The CDR3 runs to 16 residues. J was trimmed by 5 bases and V by 2 bases; bases with no gene match: 5. In germline, CDR1 is SGHTA, CDR2 FQGTGA. The chain's CDR3 is CASSLVSGRGTGELFF. The CDR3 bases are TGTGCCAGCAGCTTAGTCAGCGGGAGGGGAACCGGGGAGCTGTTTTTT.

CDR3 nucleotide sequence: TGTGCCAGCTCACCGTTAGCGGGAGATGTAGGAGATACGCAGTATTTT. It translates to CASSPLAGDVGDTQYF. V gene TRBV18 combines with J gene TRBJ2-3, with 9 bases lining up with TRBD2. Losses at the gene ends were 3 bases for V and 5 bases for J; bases not matched to a gene: 9. Germline V CDR1 and CDR2: KGHSH, LQKENI. This CDR3 is built from 16 residues.

This chain links TRBV19 with TRBJ1-1; 7 bases fit TRBD1. Germline loops: CDR1 LNHDA, CDR2 SQIVND (reference sequence). The J segment lost 0 bases and the V segment lost 10 bases, leaving 14 bases of the junction unmatched. The CDR3 runs to 16 residues. The CDR3 loop reads CATKNRGRAVNTEAFF. The DNA for the CDR3 is TGTGCCACAAAAAACAGGGGCCGAGCGGTGAACACTGAAGCTTTCTTT.

The chain is built from TRBV27 and TRBJ2-3; no clear D. The CDR3 runs 13 residues. Trimming took 3 bases from V and 3 from J, leaving 7 bases between them. Germline CDR1 reads MNHEY; CDR2 reads SMNVEV (reference sequence). Written as DNA, the CDR3 is TGTGCCAGCAGTTTCTACAGTACAGATACGCAGTATTTT. Protein: CASSFYSTDTQYF.

J is TRBJ2-3 and V is TRBV29-1; TRBD2 agrees at 11 bases. CDR3 length: 15 residues. Germline V gene data show CDR1 as SQVTM and CDR2 as ANQGSEA. The ends lost 2 bases at V and 4 bases at J; junction bases unmatched: 5. This CDR3 is CSVEILAGAADTQYF. In nucleotides, the CDR3 is TGCAGCGTTGAAATACTAGCGGGGGCGGCAGATACGCAGTATTTT.

The V gene is TRBV7-9, the J gene TRBJ1-1; D ambiguous. The V gene's germline CDR1 is SEHNR and CDR2 FQNEAQ (reference sequence). CDR3 length: 14 amino acids. Trimming removed 4 bases from V and 1 base from J, with 10 bases in between. CDR3 protein: CASSSGFPNTEAFF. The CDR3, as DNA: TGTGCCAGCAGCTCAGGTTTCCCGAACACTGAAGCTTTCTTT.

The chain couples TRBV7-9 to TRBJ2-7; TRBD1 aligns across 12 bases. Losses at the gene ends were 5 bases for V and 3 bases for J; bases not matched to a gene: 5. Germline V gene data show CDR1 as SEHNR and CDR2 as FQNEAQ (reference sequence). The CDR3 sequence is 15 residues long. CDR3 residues: CASSQGTGGFYEQYF. In DNA, the CDR3 is TGTGCCAGCAGCCAGGGGACAGGGGGCTTCTACGAGCAGTACTTC.

The CDR3 loop is CASSVPGTDGFHEQFF. CDR3 DNA: TGTGCCAGCAGTGTTCCCGGGACAGACGGCTTCCATGAGCAGTTCTTC. J is TRBJ2-1 and V is TRBV28; 7 bases fit TRBD1. The CDR3 loop spans 16 amino acids. Germline values: CDR1 MDHEN, CDR2 SYDVKM. J gave up 8 bases and V 5 bases, and 15 bases lay outside the gene matches.